Listed below are T cell receptor beta chains from one sample, sequenced in a study of beta chain features in type 1 diabetes. Data came from immunoSEQ multiplex PCR; TCRdb stores just in-frame clones and leaves some out. The table lists hundreds of thousands of clones, roughly an eighth of them singletons. The sample was naive CD4+ T cells from blood. The receptors shown here come from a man aged 18 to 29 with type 1 diabetes. CDR3s include the opening cysteine and the closing phenylalanine or tryptophan. Each record gives: V gene, D gene, clone size, J gene, CDR3 DNA, CDR3 protein. The D gene is left open where the match is weak. Not all rows give a size; the values are once, few, many and, for expanded clones, a class.

v_gene: TRBV2; d_gene: -; abundance: few; j_gene: TRBJ2-2; CDR3nt: TGTGCCAGCAGTGGGGGTAGCGGACCAAGACGGGAGCTGTTTTTT; CDR3aa: CASSGGSGPRRELFF
v_gene: TRBV19; d_gene: -; abundance: few; j_gene: TRBJ2-2; CDR3nt: TGTGCCAGTAGGCCTCACAGGGCTGAAGGCACCGGGGAGCTGTTTTTT; CDR3aa: CASRPHRAEGTGELFF
v_gene: TRBV30; d_gene: -; abundance: few; j_gene: TRBJ1-1; CDR3nt: TGTGCCTGGGGTGCAGGACCCGGGACTGAAGCTTTCTTT; CDR3aa: CAWGAGPGTEAFF
v_gene: TRBV7-9; d_gene: TRBD1; abundance: -; j_gene: TRBJ2-6; CDR3nt: TGTGCCAGCAGCTTAGAGCCGGGACAGGGGGCCCCTGGGGCCAACGTCCTGACTTTC; CDR3aa: CASSLEPGQGAPGANVLTF
v_gene: TRBV4-3; d_gene: TRBD1; abundance: -; j_gene: TRBJ2-2; CDR3nt: TGCGCCAGCAGCCCGACAGGGTTGGCCGGGGAGCTGTTTTTT; CDR3aa: CASSPTGLAGELFF
v_gene: TRBV14; d_gene: -; abundance: -; j_gene: TRBJ2-1; CDR3nt: TGTGCCAGCAGCGCCACCTGGGAGAACAATGAGCAGTTCTTC; CDR3aa: CASSATWENNEQFF
v_gene: TRBV7-2; d_gene: -; abundance: -; j_gene: TRBJ1-1; CDR3nt: TGTGCCAGCAGCGCGAATGGACAGATGAACACTGAAGCTTTCTTT; CDR3aa: CASSANGQMNTEAFF
v_gene: TRBV7-2; d_gene: TRBD1; abundance: -; j_gene: TRBJ1-2; CDR3nt: TGTGCCAGCAGCTTAAGTAACAGGGGACAATCCTATGGCTACACCTTC; CDR3aa: CASSLSNRGQSYGYTF
v_gene: TRBV4-3; d_gene: -; abundance: -; j_gene: TRBJ2-1; CDR3nt: TGCGCCAGCAGCCAAGTTGAAAGCTCCTACAATGAGCAGTTCTTC; CDR3aa: CASSQVESSYNEQFF
v_gene: TRBV18; d_gene: -; abundance: -; j_gene: TRBJ2-2; CDR3nt: TGTGCCAGCTCACCAAATCAGGGGATGATCGGGGAGCTGTTTTTT; CDR3aa: CASSPNQGMIGELFF
v_gene: TRBV11-2; d_gene: TRBD2; abundance: few; j_gene: TRBJ2-1; CDR3nt: TGTGCCAGCAGCCTAGCGGGAGAATTCGACAATGAGCAGTTCTTC; CDR3aa: CASSLAGEFDNEQFF
v_gene: TRBV7-3; d_gene: -; abundance: -; j_gene: TRBJ2-2; CDR3nt: TGTGCCAGCAGCTATAGTCGCACCGGGGAGCTGTTTTTT; CDR3aa: CASSYSRTGELFF
v_gene: TRBV4-2; d_gene: -; abundance: few; j_gene: TRBJ2-3; CDR3nt: TGTGCCAGCAGCCCTACTAGCGATACGCAGTATTTT; CDR3aa: CASSPTSDTQYF
v_gene: TRBV28; d_gene: -; abundance: few; j_gene: TRBJ1-1; CDR3nt: TGTGCCAGCAGTCCAGCGAACACTGAAGCTTTCTTT; CDR3aa: CASSPANTEAFF
v_gene: TRBV18; d_gene: TRBD1; abundance: few; j_gene: TRBJ1-1; CDR3nt: TGTGCCAGCTCATCGGGACAGGGAAACACTGAAGCTTTCTTT; CDR3aa: CASSSGQGNTEAFF